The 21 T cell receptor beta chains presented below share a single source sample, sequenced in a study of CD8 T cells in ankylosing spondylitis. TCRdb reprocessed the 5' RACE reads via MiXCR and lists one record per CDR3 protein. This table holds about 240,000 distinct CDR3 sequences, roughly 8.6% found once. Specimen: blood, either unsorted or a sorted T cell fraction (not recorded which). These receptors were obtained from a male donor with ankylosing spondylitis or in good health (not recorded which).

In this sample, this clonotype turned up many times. CDR3 in amino acids: CAISGAADQETQYF. In nucleotides, the CDR3 is TGTGCCATCAGTGGAGCGGCAGACCAAGAGACCCAGTACTTC. The chain employs TRBV10-3 and TRBJ2-5; possibly TRBD2 for D (5 bases). CDR3 size: 14 residues. Looked up from germline, CDR1 is ENHRY and CDR2 is SYGVKD. V dropped 4 bases and J dropped 0 bases, with 9 bases sitting between them.

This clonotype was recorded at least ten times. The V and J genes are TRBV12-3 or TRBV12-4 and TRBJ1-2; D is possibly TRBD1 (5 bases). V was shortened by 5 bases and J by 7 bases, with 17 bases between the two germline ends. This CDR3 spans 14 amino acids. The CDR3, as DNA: TGTGCCAGCAGTCTCCAGGGCCCGGCGGGTGGCTACACCTTC. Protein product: CASSLQGPAGGYTF.

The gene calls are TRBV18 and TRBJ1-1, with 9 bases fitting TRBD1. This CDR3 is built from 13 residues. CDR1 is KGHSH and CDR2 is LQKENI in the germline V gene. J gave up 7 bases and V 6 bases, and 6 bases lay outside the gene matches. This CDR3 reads CASSWDRVDEAFF. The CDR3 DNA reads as TGTGCCAGCTCCTGGGACAGGGTCGATGAAGCTTTCTTT.

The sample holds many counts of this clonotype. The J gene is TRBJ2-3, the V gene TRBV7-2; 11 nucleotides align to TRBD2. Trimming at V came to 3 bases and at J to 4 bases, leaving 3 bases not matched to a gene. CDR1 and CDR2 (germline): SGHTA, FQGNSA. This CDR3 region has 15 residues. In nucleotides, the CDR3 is TGTGCCAGCAGCTTTAGCGGGAGGGTAGCAGATACGCAGTATTTT. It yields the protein CASSFSGRVADTQYF.

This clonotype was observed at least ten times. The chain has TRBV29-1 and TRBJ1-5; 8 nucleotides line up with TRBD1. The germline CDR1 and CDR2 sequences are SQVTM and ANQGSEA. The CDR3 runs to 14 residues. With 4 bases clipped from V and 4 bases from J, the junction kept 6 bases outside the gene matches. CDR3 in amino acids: CSVATRQGNQPQHF. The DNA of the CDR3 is TGCAGCGTTGCCACGAGACAGGGGAATCAGCCCCAGCATTTT.

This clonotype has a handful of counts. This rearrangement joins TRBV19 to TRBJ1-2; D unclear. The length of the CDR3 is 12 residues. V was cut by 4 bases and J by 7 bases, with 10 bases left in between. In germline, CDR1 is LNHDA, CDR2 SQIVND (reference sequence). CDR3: CASSKVVFGYTF. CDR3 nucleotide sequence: TGTGCCAGTAGTAAAGTGGTTTTTGGCTACACCTTC.

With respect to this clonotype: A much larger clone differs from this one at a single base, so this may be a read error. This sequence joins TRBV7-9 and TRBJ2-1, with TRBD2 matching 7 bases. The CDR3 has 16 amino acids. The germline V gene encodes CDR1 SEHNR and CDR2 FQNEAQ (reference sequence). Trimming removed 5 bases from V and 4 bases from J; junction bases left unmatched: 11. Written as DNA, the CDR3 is TGTGCCAGCAGCCCCCATGCGTCTAGCGGATACAATGAGCAGTTCTTC. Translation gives CASSPHASSGYNEQFF.

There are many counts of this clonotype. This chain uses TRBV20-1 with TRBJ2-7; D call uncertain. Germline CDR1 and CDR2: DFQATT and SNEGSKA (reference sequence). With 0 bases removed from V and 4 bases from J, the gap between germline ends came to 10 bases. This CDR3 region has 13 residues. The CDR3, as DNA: TGCAGTGCTAGAGACGAGTGGGGATACGAGCAGTACTTC. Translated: CSARDEWGYEQYF.

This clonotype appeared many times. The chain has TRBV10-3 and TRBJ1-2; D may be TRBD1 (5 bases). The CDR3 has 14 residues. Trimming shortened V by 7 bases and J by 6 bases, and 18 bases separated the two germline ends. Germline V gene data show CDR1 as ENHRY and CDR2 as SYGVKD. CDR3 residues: CAITPTGVSNGYTF. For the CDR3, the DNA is TGTGCCATCACTCCCACAGGAGTGTCCAATGGCTACACCTTC.

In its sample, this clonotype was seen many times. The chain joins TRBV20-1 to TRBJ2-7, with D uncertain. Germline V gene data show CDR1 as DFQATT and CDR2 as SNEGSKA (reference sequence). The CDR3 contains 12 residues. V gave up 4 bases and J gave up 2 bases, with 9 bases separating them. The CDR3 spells CSATGDTYEQYF. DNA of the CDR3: TGCAGTGCTACTGGGGATACCTACGAGCAGTACTTC.

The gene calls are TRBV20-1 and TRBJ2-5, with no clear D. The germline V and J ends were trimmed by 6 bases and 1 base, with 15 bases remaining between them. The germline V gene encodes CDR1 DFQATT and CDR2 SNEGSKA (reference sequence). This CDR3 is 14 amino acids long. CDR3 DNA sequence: TGCAGTGCCCGCCCACGGGCCCTCCAAGAGACCCAGTACTTC. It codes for CSARPRALQETQYF.

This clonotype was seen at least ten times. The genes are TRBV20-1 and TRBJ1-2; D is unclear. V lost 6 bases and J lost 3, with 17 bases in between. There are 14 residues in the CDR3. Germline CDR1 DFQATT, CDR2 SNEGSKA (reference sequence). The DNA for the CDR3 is TGCAGTGCGAGCCCAGGCGGAAACGACTATGGCTACACCTTC. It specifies CSASPGGNDYGYTF.

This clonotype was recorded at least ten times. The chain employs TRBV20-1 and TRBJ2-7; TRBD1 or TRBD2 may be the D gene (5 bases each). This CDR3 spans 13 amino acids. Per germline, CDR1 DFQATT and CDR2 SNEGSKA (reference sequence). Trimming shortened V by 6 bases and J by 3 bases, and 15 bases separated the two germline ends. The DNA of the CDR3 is TGCAGTGCCGACCGGGACCCGGACTACGAGCAGTACTTC. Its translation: CSADRDPDYEQYF.

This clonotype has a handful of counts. The CDR3 loop reads CASSLGRQGGNEKLFF. The CDR3, as DNA: TGTGCCAGCAGCTTAGGGAGACAGGGGGGTAATGAAAAACTGTTTTTT. The chain uses TRBV7-6 and TRBJ1-4, with 9 nucleotides matching TRBD1. CDR3 length: 16 amino acids. Looked up from germline, CDR1 is SGHVS and CDR2 is FNYEAQ. V shed 1 base, J shed 4 bases, and the junction held 4 bases outside the gene matches.

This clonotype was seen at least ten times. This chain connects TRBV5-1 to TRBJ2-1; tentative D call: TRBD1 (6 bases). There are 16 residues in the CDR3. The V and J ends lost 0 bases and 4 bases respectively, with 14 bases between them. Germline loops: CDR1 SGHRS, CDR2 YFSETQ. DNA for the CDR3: TGCGCCAGCAGCTTGGCTCCCAGGGGCGAATACAATGAGCAGTTCTTC. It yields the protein CASSLAPRGEYNEQFF.

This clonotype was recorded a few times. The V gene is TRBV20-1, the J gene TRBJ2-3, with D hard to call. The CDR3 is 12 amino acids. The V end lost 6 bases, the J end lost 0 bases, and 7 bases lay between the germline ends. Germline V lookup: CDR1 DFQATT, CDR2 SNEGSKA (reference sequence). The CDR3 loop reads CSALISTDTQYF. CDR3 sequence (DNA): TGCAGTGCCCTGATCAGCACAGATACGCAGTATTTT.

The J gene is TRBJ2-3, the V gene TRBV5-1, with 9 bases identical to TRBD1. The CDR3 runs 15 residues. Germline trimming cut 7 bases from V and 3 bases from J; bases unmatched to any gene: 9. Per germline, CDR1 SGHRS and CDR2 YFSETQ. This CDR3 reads CASHTGTGRTDTQYF. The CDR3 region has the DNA TGCGCCAGCCATACCGGGACAGGGAGAACAGATACGCAGTATTTT.

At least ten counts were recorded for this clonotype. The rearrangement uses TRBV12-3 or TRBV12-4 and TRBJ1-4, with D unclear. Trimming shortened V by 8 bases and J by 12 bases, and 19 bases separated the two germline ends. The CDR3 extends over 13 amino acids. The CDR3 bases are TGTGCCAGCTCTCTGGAGACGGGTTCGGAACTGTTTTTT. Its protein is CASSLETGSELFF.

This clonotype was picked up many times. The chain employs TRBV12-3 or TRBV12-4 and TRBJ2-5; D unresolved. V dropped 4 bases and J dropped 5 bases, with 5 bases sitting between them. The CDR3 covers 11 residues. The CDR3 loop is CASSSSETQYF. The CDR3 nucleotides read TGTGCCAGCAGTTCCTCGGAGACCCAGTACTTC.

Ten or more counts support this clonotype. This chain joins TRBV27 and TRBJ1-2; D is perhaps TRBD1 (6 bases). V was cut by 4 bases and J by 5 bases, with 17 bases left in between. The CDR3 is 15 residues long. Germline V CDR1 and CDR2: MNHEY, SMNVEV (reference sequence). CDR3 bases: TGTGCCAGCAGTTCCGCTGGGGGGGCGAGTTATGGCTACACCTTC. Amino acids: CASSSAGGASYGYTF.

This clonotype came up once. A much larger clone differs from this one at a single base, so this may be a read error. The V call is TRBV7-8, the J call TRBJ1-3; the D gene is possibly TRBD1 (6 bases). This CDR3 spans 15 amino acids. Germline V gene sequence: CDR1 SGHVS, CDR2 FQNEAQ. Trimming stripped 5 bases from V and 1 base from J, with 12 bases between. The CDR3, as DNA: TGTGCCAGCAGCCCATTTACAGGGTCTGGAAACACCATATATTTT. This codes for CASSPFTGSGNTIYF.